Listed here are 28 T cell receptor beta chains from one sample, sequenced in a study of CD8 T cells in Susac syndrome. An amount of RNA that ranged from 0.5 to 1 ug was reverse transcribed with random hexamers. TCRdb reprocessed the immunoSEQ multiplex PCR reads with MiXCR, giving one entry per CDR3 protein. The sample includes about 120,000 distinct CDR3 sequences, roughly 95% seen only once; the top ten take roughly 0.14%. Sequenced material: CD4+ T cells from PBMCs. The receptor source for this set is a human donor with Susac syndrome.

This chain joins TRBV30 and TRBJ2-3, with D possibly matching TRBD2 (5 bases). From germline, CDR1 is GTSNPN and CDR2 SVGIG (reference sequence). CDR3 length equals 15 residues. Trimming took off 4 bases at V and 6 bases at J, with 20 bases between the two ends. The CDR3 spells CAWNVGSGHTDTQYF. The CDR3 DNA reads TGTGCCTGGAACGTAGGGAGCGGCCATACGGATACGCAGTATTTT.

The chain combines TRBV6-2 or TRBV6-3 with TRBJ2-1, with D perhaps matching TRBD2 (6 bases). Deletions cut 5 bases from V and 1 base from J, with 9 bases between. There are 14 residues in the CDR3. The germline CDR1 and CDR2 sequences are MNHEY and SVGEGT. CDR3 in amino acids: CASSRLGSYNEQFF. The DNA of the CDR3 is TGTGCCAGCAGTAGACTAGGGTCCTACAATGAGCAGTTCTTC.

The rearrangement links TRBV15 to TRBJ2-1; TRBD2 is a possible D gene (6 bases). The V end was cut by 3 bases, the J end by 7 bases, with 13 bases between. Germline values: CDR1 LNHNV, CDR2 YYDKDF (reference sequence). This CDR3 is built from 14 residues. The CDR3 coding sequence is TGTGCCACCAGCAGGGGACTTTTGATGAATGAGCAGTTCTTC. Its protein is CATSRGLLMNEQFF. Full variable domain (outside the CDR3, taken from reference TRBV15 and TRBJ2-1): DAMVIQNPRYQVTQFGKPVTLSCSQTLNHNVMYWYQQKSSQAPKLLFHYYDKDFNNEADTPDNFQSRRPNTSFCFLDIRSPGLGDTAMYLCATSRGLLMNEQFFGPGTRLTVL.

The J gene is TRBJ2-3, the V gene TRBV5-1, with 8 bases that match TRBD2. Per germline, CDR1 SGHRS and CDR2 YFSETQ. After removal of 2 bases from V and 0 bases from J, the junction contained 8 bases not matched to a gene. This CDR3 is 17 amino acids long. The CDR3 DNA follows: TGCGCCAGCAGCTTATTTTTGTCTAGCGGGAGCACAGATACGCAGTATTTT. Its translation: CASSLFLSSGSTDTQYF.

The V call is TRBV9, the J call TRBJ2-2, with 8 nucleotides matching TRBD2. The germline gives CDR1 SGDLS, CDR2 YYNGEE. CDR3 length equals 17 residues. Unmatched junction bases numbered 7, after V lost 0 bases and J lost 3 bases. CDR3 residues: CASSVAGGPRYTGELFF. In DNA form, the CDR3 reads TGTGCCAGCAGCGTAGCGGGAGGGCCGAGATACACCGGGGAGCTGTTTTTT.

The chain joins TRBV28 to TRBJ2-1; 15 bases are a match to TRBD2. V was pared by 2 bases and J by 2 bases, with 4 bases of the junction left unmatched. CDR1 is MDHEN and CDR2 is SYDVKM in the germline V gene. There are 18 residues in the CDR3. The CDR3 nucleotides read TGTGCCAGCAGTTTACCGGGACTAGCGGGAGGCCCCTACAATGAGCAGTTCTTC. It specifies CASSLPGLAGGPYNEQFF.

CDR3 amino acids: CASSSPGRVTQYF. The CDR3, as DNA: TGTGCCAGCAGTTCCCCGGGACGGGTGACCCAGTACTTC. The chain combines TRBV28 with TRBJ2-5; D tentatively reads TRBD1 or TRBD2 (5 bases each). Germline V gene data show CDR1 as MDHEN and CDR2 as SYDVKM. V was pared by 4 bases and J by 7 bases, with 13 bases between. The CDR3 is made up of 13 amino acids.

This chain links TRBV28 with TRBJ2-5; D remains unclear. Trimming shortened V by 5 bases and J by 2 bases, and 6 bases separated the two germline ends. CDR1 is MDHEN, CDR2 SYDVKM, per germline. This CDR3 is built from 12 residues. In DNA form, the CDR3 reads TGTGCCAGCAGTCGTACTCAAGAGACCCAGTACTTC. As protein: CASSRTQETQYF. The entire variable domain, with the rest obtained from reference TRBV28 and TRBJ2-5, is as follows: DVKVTQSSRYLVKRTGEKVFLECVQDMDHENMFWYRQDPGLGLRLIYFSYDVKMKEKGDIPEGYSVSREKKERFSLILESASTNQTSMYLCASSRTQETQYFGPGTRLLVL.

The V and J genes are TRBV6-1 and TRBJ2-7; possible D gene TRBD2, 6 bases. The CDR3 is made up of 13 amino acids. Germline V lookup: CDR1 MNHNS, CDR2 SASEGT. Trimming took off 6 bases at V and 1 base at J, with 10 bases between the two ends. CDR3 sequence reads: CASRGLGSYEQYF. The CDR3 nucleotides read TGTGCCAGCAGGGGACTGGGATCCTACGAGCAGTACTTC.

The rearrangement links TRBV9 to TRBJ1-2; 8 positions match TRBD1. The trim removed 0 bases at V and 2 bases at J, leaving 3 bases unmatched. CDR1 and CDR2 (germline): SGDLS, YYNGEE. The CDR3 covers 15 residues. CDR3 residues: CASSVGQGRNYGYTF. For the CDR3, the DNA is TGTGCCAGCAGCGTAGGACAGGGGAGAAACTATGGCTACACCTTC.

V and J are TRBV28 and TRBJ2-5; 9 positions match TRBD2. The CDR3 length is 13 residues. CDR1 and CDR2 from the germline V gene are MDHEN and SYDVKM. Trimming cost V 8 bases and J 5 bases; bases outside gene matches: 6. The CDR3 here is CASQGLAGETQYF. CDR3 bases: TGTGCCAGCCAGGGACTAGCAGGGGAGACCCAGTACTTC. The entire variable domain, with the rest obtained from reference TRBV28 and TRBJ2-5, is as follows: DVKVTQSSRYLVKRTGEKVFLECVQDMDHENMFWYRQDPGLGLRLIYFSYDVKMKEKGDIPEGYSVSREKKERFSLILESASTNQTSMYLCASQGLAGETQYFGPGTRLLVL.

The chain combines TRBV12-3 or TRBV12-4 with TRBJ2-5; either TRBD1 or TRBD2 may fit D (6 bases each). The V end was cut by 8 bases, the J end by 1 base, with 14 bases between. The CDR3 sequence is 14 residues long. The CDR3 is CASHLTGAQETQYF. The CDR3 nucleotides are TGTGCCAGCCACCTGACGGGGGCCCAAGAGACCCAGTACTTC.

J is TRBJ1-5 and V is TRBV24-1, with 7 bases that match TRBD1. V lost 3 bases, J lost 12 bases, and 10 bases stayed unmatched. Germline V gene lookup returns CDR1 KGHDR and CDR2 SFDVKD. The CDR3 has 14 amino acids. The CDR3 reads CATSDLLETGSQHF. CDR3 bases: TGTGCCACCAGTGATCTGCTTGAGACAGGGAGCCAGCATTTT.

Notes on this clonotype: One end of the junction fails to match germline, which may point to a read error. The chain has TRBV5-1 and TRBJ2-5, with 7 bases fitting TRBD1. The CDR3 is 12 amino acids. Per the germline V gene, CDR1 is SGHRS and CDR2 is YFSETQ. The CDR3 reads CTSSLDRETQYF. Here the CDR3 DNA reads TGCACCAGCAGCTTGGACAGGGAGACCCAGTACTTC.

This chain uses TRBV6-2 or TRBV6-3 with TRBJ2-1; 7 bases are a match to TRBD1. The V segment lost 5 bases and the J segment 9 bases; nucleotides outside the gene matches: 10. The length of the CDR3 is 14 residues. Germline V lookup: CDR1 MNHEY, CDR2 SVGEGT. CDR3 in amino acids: CASSRQGSLGEQFF. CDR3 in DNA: TGTGCCAGCAGTCGACAGGGAAGTTTGGGTGAGCAGTTCTTC.

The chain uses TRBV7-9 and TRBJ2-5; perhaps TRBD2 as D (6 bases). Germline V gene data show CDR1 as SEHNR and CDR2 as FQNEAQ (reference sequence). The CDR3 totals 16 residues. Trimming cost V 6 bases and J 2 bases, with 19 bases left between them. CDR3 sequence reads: CASRIAEGDLQETQYF. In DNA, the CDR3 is TGTGCCAGCAGAATAGCGGAAGGGGATCTACAAGAGACCCAGTACTTC.

DNA of the CDR3: TGCAGCGTTGAAGATCGGGCTAGCGGGTACCTTCGTACAGATACGCAGTATTTT. This sequence encodes CSVEDRASGYLRTDTQYF. The chain links TRBV29-1 to TRBJ2-3; TRBD2 matches 8 bases. Germline CDR1 is SQVTM and CDR2 is ANQGSEA. The V and J ends lost 0 bases and 3 bases, in that order; junction bases with no gene match: 14. The CDR3 has 18 residues.

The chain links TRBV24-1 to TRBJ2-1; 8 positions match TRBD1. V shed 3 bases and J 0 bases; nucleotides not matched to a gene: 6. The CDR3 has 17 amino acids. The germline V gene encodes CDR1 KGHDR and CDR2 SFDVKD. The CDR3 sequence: CATSDPTGQVSYNEQFF. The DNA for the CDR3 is TGTGCCACCAGTGATCCAACGGGACAGGTCTCCTACAATGAGCAGTTCTTC.

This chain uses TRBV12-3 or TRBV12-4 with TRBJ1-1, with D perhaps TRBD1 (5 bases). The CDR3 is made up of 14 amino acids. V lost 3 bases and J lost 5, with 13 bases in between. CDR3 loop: CASSLSGSGTEAFF. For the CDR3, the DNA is TGTGCCAGCAGTTTGTCAGGGTCCGGGACTGAAGCTTTCTTT.

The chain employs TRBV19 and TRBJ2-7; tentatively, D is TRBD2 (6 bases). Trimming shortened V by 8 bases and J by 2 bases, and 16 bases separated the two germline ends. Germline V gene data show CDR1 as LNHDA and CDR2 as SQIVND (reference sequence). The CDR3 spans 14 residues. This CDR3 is CASAGGTIPYEQYF. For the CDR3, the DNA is TGTGCCAGTGCCGGGGGAACTATACCCTACGAGCAGTACTTC.

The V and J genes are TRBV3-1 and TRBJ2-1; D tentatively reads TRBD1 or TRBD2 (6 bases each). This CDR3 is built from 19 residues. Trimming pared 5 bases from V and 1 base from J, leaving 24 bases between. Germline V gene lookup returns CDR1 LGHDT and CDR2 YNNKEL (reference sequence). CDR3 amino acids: CASSTQRGVWGKSYNEQFF. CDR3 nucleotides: TGTGCCAGCAGCACTCAAAGGGGGGTTTGGGGGAAATCCTACAATGAGCAGTTCTTC.

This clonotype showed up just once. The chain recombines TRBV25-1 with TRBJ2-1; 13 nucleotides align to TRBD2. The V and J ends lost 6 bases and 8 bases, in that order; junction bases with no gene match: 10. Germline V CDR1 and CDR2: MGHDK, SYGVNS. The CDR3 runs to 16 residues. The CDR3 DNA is TGTGCCAGCAGAGCTCCGACTAGCGGGAGGAAAGATGAGCAGTTCTTC. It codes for CASRAPTSGRKDEQFF.

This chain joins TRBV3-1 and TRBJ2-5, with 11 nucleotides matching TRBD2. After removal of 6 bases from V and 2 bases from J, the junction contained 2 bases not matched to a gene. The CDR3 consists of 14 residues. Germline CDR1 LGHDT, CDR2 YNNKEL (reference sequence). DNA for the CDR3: TGTGCCAGCAGTAGACTAGCGGGACAAGAGACCCAGTACTTC. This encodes CASSRLAGQETQYF.

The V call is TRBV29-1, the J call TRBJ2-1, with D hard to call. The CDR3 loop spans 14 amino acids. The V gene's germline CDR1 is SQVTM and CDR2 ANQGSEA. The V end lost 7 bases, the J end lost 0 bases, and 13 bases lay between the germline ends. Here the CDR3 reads CSAATYSSYNEQFF. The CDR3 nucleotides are TGCAGCGCCGCAACTTATAGCTCCTACAATGAGCAGTTCTTC.

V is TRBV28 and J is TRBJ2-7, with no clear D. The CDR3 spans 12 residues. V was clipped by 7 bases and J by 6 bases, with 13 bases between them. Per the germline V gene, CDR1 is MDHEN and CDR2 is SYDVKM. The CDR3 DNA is TGTGCCAGCAACCTTAGGAGTGCCGAGCAGTACTTC. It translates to CASNLRSAEQYF. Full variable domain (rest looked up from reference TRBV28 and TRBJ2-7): DVKVTQSSRYLVKRTGEKVFLECVQDMDHENMFWYRQDPGLGLRLIYFSYDVKMKEKGDIPEGYSVSREKKERFSLILESASTNQTSMYLCASNLRSAEQYFGPGTRLTVT.

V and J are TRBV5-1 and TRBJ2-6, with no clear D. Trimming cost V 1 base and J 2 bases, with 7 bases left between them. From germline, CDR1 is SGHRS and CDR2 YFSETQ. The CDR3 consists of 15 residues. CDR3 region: CASSLIEAGANVLTF. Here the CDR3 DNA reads TGCGCCAGCAGCTTGATAGAGGCTGGGGCCAACGTCCTGACTTTC.

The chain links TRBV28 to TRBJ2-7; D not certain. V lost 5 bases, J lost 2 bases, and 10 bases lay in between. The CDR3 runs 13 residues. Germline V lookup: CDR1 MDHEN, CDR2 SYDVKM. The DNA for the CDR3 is TGTGCCAGCAGTCCGACGGCTCCCTACGAGCAGTACTTC. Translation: CASSPTAPYEQYF.

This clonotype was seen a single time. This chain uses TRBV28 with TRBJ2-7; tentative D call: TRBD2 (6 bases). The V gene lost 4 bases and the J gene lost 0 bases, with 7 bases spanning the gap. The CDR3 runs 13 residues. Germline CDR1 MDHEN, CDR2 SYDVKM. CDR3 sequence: CASSWTNSYEQYF. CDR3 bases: TGTGCCAGCAGTTGGACTAACTCCTACGAGCAGTACTTC.